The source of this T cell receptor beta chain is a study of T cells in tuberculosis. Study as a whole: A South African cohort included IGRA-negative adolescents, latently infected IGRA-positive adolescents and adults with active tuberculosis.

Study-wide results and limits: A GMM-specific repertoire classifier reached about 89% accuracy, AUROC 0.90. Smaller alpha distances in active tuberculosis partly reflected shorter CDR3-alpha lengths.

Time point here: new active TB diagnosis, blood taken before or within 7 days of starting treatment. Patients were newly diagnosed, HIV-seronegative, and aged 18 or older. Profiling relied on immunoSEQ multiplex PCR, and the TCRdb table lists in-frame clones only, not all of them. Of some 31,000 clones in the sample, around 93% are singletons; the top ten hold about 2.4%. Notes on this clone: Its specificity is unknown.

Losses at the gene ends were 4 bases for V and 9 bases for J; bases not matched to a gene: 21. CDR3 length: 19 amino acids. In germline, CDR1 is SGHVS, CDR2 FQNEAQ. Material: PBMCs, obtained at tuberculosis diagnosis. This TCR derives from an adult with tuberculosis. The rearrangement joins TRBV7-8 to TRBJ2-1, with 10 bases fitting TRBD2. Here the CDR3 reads CASSSAARDKIAGGSEQFF. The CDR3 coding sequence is TGTGCCAGCAGCTCAGCAGCTAGAGACAAGATAGCGGGGGGTTCTGAGCAGTTCTTC.